This entry lists 10 T cell receptor beta chains sequenced from one sample in a study of blood T cell repertoires in COVID-19. The data were produced by immunoSEQ multiplex PCR, yet TCRdb's version contains in-frame clones alone and is incomplete. The sample includes 15,000 to 20,000 clones, roughly 80% seen only once; the top ten take around 10%. Sequenced input: peripheral blood. Source of these receptors: a man older than 75 with acute or convalescent COVID-19.

CDR3 residues: CASSRSGTVIETQYF. As DNA, the CDR3 is TGTGCCAGCAGCCGCTCGGGGACAGTAATAGAGACCCAGTACTTC. The chain joins TRBV14 to TRBJ2-5, with 7 bases lining up with TRBD1. The CDR3 extends over 15 amino acids. V was pared by 4 bases and J by 4 bases, with 9 bases of the junction left unmatched. Germline V gives CDR1 SGHDN, CDR2 FVKESK.

The CDR3 DNA follows: TGTGCCAGCAGCTTAGAAGGGGGCACCGGGGAGCTGTTTTTT. It yields the protein CASSLEGGTGELFF. The chain uses TRBV7-6 and TRBJ2-2; tentative D call: TRBD1 (6 bases). Trimming took 1 base from V and 4 from J, leaving 7 bases between them. Germline V gene sequence: CDR1 SGHVS, CDR2 FNYEAQ. The CDR3 runs 14 residues.

The chain recombines TRBV7-2 with TRBJ1-6; 8 nucleotides line up with TRBD1. The CDR3 runs 15 residues. Germline V gene lookup returns CDR1 SGHTA and CDR2 FQGNSA. J gave up 7 bases and V 1 base, and 3 bases lay outside the gene matches. As DNA, the CDR3 is TGTGCCAGCAGCTTAGGGGGACAGGCGAATTCACCCCTCCACTTT. Encoded protein: CASSLGGQANSPLHF. Complete variable domain (other parts from reference TRBV7-2 and TRBJ1-6): GAGVSQSPSNKVTEKGKDVELRCDPISGHTALYWYRQSLGQGLEFLIYFQGNSAPDKSGLPSDRFSAERTGGSVSTLTIQRTQQEDSAVYLCASSLGGQANSPLHFGNGTRLTVT.

This chain connects TRBV7-9 to TRBJ2-7; 7 positions match TRBD1. The CDR3 totals 15 residues. Germline V lookup: CDR1 SEHNR, CDR2 FQNEAQ (reference sequence). V lost 1 base to trimming and J lost 3 bases; unmatched junction nucleotides: 6. The CDR3 reads CASSLETGAYYEQYF. CDR3 nucleotide sequence: TGTGCCAGCAGCTTAGAAACAGGGGCTTACTACGAGCAGTACTTC.

This chain joins TRBV2 and TRBJ2-7, with 13 bases identical to TRBD2. Losses at the gene ends were 2 bases for V and 6 bases for J; bases not matched to a gene: 4. The CDR3 spans 15 residues. Germline V gene lookup returns CDR1 SNHLY and CDR2 FYNNEI. The CDR3 DNA follows: TGTGCCAGCAGTGAATGGACTAGCGGGGGCGGCGAGCAGTACTTC. Its translation is CASSEWTSGGGEQYF. The whole variable domain, remainder taken from reference TRBV2 and TRBJ2-7, is EPEVTQTPSHQVTQMGQEVILRCVPISNHLYFYWYRQILGQKVEFLVSFYNNEISEKSEIFDDQFSVERPDGSNFTLKIRSTKLEDSAMYFCASSEWTSGGGEQYFGPGTRLTVT.

The chain recombines TRBV4-1 with TRBJ1-4; D is perhaps TRBD1 (5 bases). The germline V and J ends were trimmed by 3 bases and 2 bases, with 10 bases remaining between them. This CDR3 is 15 amino acids long. CDR1 is MGHRA and CDR2 is YSYEKL in the germline V gene. CDR3 coding DNA: TGCGCCAGCAGCCAGTGGCAGGGTACTAATGAAAAACTGTTTTTT. This codes for CASSQWQGTNEKLFF.

The CDR3 sequence: CASSLAAGGREKLFF. CDR3 sequence (DNA): TGTGCCAGCAGCTTAGCGGCAGGGGGGCGTGAAAAACTGTTTTTT. This rearrangement joins TRBV7-8 to TRBJ1-4, with 7 bases matching TRBD1. This CDR3 has 15 amino acids. J gave up 7 bases and V 0 bases, and 5 bases lay outside the gene matches. The V gene's germline CDR1 is SGHVS and CDR2 FQNEAQ.

J is TRBJ2-1 and V is TRBV10-2; D possibly corresponds to TRBD1 (6 bases). The CDR3 runs 14 residues. Germline V lookup: CDR1 WSHSY, CDR2 SAAADI. V was clipped by 0 bases and J by 9 bases, with 12 bases between them. The CDR3 nucleotides are TGCGCCAGCAGTGAGTCAAAAGCCAGGGGTGAGCAGTTCTTC. Protein sequence: CASSESKARGEQFF.

This clone has just one count. The rearrangement joins TRBV18 to TRBJ2-3, with D possibly being TRBD1 (6 bases). This CDR3 is built from 16 residues. The germline CDR1 and CDR2 sequences are KGHSH and LQKENI. V was cut by 4 bases and J by 0 bases, with 14 bases left in between. In nucleotides, the CDR3 is TGTGCCAGCTCACGAACAGGGTCGGCTAGCACAGATACGCAGTATTTT. Translation gives CASSRTGSASTDTQYF.

This clone was found a few times. The chain combines TRBV5-4 with TRBJ1-2; TRBD1 matches at 9 bases. Losses at the gene ends were 4 bases for V and 1 base for J; bases not matched to a gene: 5. Germline-derived CDR1 and CDR2 are SGHNT and YYREEE (reference sequence). The CDR3 contains 15 residues. In DNA form, the CDR3 reads TGTGCCAGCAGCCCTGGGACAGGGCTTAACTATGGCTACACCTTC. Its translation is CASSPGTGLNYGYTF.